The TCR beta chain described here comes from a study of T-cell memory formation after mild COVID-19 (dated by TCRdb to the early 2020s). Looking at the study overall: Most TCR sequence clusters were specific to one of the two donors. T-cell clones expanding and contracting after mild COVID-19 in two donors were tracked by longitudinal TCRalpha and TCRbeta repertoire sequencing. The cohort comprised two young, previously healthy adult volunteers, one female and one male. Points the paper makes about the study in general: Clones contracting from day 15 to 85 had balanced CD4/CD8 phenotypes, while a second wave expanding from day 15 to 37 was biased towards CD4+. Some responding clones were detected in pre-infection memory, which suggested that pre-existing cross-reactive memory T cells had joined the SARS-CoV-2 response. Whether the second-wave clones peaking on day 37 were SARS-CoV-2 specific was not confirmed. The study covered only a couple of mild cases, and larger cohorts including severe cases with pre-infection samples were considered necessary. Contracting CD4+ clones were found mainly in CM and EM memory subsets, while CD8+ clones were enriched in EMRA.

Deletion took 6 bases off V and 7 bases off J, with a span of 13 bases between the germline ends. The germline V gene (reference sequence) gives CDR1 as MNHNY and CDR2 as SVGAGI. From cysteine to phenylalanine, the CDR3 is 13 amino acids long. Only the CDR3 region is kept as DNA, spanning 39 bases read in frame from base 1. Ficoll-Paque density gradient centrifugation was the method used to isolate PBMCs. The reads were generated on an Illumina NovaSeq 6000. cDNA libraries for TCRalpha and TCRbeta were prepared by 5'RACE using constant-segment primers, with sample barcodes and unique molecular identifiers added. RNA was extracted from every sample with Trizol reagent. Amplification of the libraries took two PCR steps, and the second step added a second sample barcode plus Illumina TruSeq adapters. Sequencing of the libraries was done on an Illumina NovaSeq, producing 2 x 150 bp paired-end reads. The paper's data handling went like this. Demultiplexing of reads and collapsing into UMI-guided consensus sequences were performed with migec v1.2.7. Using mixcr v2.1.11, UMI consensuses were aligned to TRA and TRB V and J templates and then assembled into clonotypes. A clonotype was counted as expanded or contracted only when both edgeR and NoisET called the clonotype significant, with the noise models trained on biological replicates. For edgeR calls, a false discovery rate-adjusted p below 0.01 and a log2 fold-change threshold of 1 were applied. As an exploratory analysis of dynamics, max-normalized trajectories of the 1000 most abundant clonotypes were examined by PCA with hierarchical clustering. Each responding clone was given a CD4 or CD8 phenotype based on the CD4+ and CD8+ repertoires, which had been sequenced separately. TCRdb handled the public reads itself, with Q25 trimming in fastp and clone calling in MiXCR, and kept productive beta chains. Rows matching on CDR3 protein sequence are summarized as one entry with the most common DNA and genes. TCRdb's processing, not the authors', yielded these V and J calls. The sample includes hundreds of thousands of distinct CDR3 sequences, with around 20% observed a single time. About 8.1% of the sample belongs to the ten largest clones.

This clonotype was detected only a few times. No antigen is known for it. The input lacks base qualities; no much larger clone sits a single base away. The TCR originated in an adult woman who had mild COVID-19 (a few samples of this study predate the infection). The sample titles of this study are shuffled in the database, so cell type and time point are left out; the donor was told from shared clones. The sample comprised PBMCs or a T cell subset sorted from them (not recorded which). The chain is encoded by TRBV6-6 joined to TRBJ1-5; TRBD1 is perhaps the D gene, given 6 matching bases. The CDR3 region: CASRYGGQQPQHF. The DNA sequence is TGTGCCAGCAGATATGGGGGGCAACAGCCCCAGCATTTT.